The rows below give T cell receptor beta chains drawn from one sample of a study of human T cells and chemical hapten exposure. TCRdb re-derived calls from the RACE reads in MiXCR, one entry per CDR3 protein. The sample has roughly 38,000 distinct CDR3 sequences, 9.5% seen once; the top ten hold around 28%. This specimen was whole blood, taken in connection with sensitization to the hapten diphenylcyclopropenone (DPC). The receptors stem from a man in his fifties or sixties with alopecia areata. Some clones in this sample may be carry-over from other donors' samples. Both conserved end residues are part of each CDR3. Fields, in order: clone size, V gene, D gene, J gene, CDR3 DNA, CDR3 protein. A D gene is named only where the DNA matches it firmly. Size is omitted from some rows. Given values are once, few, many or a class for expanded clones.

many	TRBV28	.	TRBJ1-2	TGTGCCAGCAGTTTCGCCGGGATTAACTATGGCTACACCTTC	CASSFAGINYGYTF
few	TRBV20-1	.	TRBJ1-1	TGCAGTGCTAGAGGAGGCAGTAAAGGGACCACTGAAGCTTTCTTT	CSARGGSKGTTEAFF
.	TRBV29-1	.	TRBJ2-5	TGCAGCGTGCAGGGGACCCTACAGGAGACCCAGTACTTC	CSVQGTLQETQYF
many	TRBV6-5	TRBD1	TRBJ2-7	TGTGCCAGCAGTTACTCCGGGACAGGTACCTACGAGCAGTACTTC	CASSYSGTGTYEQYF
few	TRBV29-1	.	TRBJ2-6	TGCAGCGTTGTCGCTGGGGCCAACGTCCTGACTTTC	CSVVAGANVLTF
few	TRBV20-1	TRBD2	TRBJ2-1	TGCAGTGCTCTTAAACTAGCGGGAGCAGTTGATGAGCAGTTCTTC	CSALKLAGAVDEQFF
few	TRBV3-1	TRBD2	TRBJ2-7	TGTGCCAGTCGGACCGGGACTAGTGGGTACGAGCAGTACTTC	CASRTGTSGYEQYF
many	TRBV4-1	TRBD1	TRBJ2-3	TGCGCCAGCAGCCAATTCCCGACAGGGGGGGACACAGATACGCAGTATTTT	CASSQFPTGGDTDTQYF
.	TRBV27	.	TRBJ1-1	TGTGCCAGCAGCCGATACCTGGACGGGAACACTGAAGCTTTCTTT	CASSRYLDGNTEAFF
few	TRBV29-1	.	TRBJ1-2	TGCAGCGTTGACTTAGTCTATGGCTACACCTTC	CSVDLVYGYTF
.	TRBV7-3	.	TRBJ1-5	TGTGCCAGCAGCCTTGCAGGGGCCATGCAGCCCCAGCATTTT	CASSLAGAMQPQHF
.	TRBV9	.	TRBJ2-1	TGTGCCAGCAGCCTCTCCCCTGGAGCGGAAATTTACAATGAGCAGTTCTTC	CASSLSPGAEIYNEQFF
many	TRBV5-1	.	TRBJ2-5	TGCGCCAGCAGCACTAGACCCCAAGAGACCCAGTACTTC	CASSTRPQETQYF
many	TRBV4-1	.	TRBJ2-4	TGCGCCAGCAGCCAAGGCGGCGTAGCCAAAAACATTCAGTACTTC	CASSQGGVAKNIQYF
few	TRBV19	.	TRBJ1-2	TGTGCCAGTAGTATAGGCGCAGGCTCCTATGGCTACACCTTC	CASSIGAGSYGYTF
many	TRBV6-1	.	TRBJ2-6	TGTGCCAGCAAAGCGTTGTGGACAGTCCTCTCTGGGGCCAACGTCCTGACTTTC	CASKALWTVLSGANVLTF
many	TRBV4-3	.	TRBJ2-2	TGCGCCAGCAGCCCCCACTTCGGAGGGGGCGACGGGGAGCTGTTTTTT	CASSPHFGGGDGELFF
.	TRBV12-3/TRBV12-4	.	TRBJ2-1	TGTGCCAGCCGTGAGGGTGACCTAACGCCGTTCTTC	CASREGDLTPFF
few	TRBV28	.	TRBJ1-1	TGTGCCAGCCGGGGGCAGAACACTGAAGCTTTCTTT	CASRGQNTEAFF
many	TRBV28	.	TRBJ2-1	TGTGCCAGCAGTGCACAGGGATCGTACAATGAGCAGTTCTTC	CASSAQGSYNEQFF
many	TRBV5-1	.	TRBJ1-4	TGCGCCAGCAGCCCTGGAAGGGGCAGGCCTGATGAAAAACTGTTTTTT	CASSPGRGRPDEKLFF
many	TRBV29-1	.	TRBJ2-5	TGCAGCGTTGATTGGGGGGCCCAAGAGACCCAGTACTTC	CSVDWGAQETQYF
many	TRBV12-3/TRBV12-4	.	TRBJ2-1	TGTGCCAGCAGTTTAAATGAGGCAGAGCTGTTCTTC	CASSLNEAELFF
many	TRBV7-9	.	TRBJ2-1	TGTGCCAGCAGCTCTACAGAATACAATGAGCAGTTCTTC	CASSSTEYNEQFF
many	TRBV11-2	TRBD2	TRBJ2-1	TGTGCCAGCAGCTTAGATATCAGCGGGGGCTACAATGAGCAGTTCTTC	CASSLDISGGYNEQFF
few	TRBV29-1	TRBD1	TRBJ2-7	TGCAGCGTTTCAGGGGACAGGGGAGGCGAGCAGTACTTC	CSVSGDRGGEQYF
few	TRBV5-1	TRBD1	TRBJ2-1	TGCGCCAGCAGCTGGGGGACAGGGAGGGCTGAGCAGTTCTTC	CASSWGTGRAEQFF